This passage covers 27 T cell receptor beta chains from one sample sequenced in a study of CD8 T cells in ankylosing spondylitis. Study-level points and caveats: One TCR beta motif, made up of eight or nine highly homologous variants, appeared characteristic of ankylosing spondylitis blood.

TCRdb redid the calling of the 5' RACE reads with MiXCR, one entry per CDR3 protein. The sample has hundreds of thousands of distinct CDR3 sequences; roughly 10% are singletons. For these TCRs, the target antigens are not known. The source material was blood, either unsorted or a sorted T cell fraction (not recorded which). These receptors all come from a male donor with ankylosing spondylitis.

V gene TRBV7-2 combines with J gene TRBJ2-1, with D unclear. Germline CDR1 is SGHTA and CDR2 is FQGNSA. This CDR3 is built from 15 residues. Trimming removed 5 bases from V and 5 bases from J, with 16 bases in between. Here the CDR3 DNA reads TGTGCCAGCAGCCTTAGGGTCCCAGCGAACAATGAGCAGTTCTTC. Protein sequence: CASSLRVPANNEQFF.

This clonotype was recorded a few times. CDR3 protein: CASSLRINTEAFF. The CDR3 DNA reads as TGCGCCAGCAGCTTACGGATAAACACTGAAGCTTTCTTT. The rearrangement links TRBV5-1 to TRBJ1-1; no firm D call. Germline V gene sequence: CDR1 SGHRS, CDR2 YFSETQ. The CDR3 sequence is 13 residues long. Trimming cost V 2 bases and J 2 bases, with 7 bases left between them.

The rearrangement links TRBV29-1 to TRBJ2-3; perhaps TRBD1 as D (6 bases). Germline V gives CDR1 SQVTM, CDR2 ANQGSEA. There are 13 residues in the CDR3. The V and J ends lost 3 bases and 11 bases respectively, with 18 bases between them. The CDR3 spells CSVDRRKRGMQYF. The CDR3 nucleotides are TGCAGCGTTGATCGGCGGAAGAGGGGGATGCAGTATTTT.

There are many counts of this clonotype. At one of its ends the junction is not consistent with the germline gene, which may arise from a read error. This chain links TRBV5-1 with TRBJ1-1; D is possibly TRBD1 (6 bases). CDR1 and CDR2 (germline): SGHRS, YFSETQ. CDR3 length: 14 residues. The CDR3 nucleotides are TGTGCCAGCAGCTTGGAGGGGGGAGGCACTGAAGCTTTCTTT. Its translation is CASSLEGGGTEAFF.

This clonotype turned up a few times. The chain joins TRBV18 to TRBJ2-7; the D gene is possibly TRBD1 (6 bases). The germline gives CDR1 KGHSH, CDR2 LQKENI. The CDR3 contains 15 residues. Trimming removed 6 bases from V and 2 bases from J, with 17 bases in between. DNA of the CDR3: TGTGCCAGCTCTCCCGGCGCAGGGGCTACCTACGAGCAGTACTTC. Amino acids: CASSPGAGATYEQYF. The complete variable domain, with remaining parts taken from reference TRBV18 and TRBJ2-7, reads NAGVMQNPRHLVRRRGQEARLRCSPMKGHSHVYWYRQLPEEGLKFMVYLQKENIIDESGMPKERFSAEFPKEGPSILRIQQVVRGDSAAYFCASSPGAGATYEQYFGPGTRLTVT.

The chain couples TRBV20-1 to TRBJ2-2; 9 nucleotides line up with TRBD2. This CDR3 has 16 amino acids. The ends lost 5 bases at V and 0 bases at J; junction bases unmatched: 7. Germline loops: CDR1 DFQATT, CDR2 SNEGSKA (reference sequence). The CDR3 nucleotides are TGCAGTGCTTACTCTAGCGGGAAAGCGAACACCGGGGAGCTGTTTTTT. Encoded protein: CSAYSSGKANTGELFF.

This chain links TRBV6-1 with TRBJ1-2; a possible D gene is TRBD1 (6 bases). The germline V gene has CDR1 MNHNS and CDR2 SASEGT. This CDR3 spans 15 amino acids. Trimming pared 1 base from V and 0 bases from J, leaving 9 bases between. CDR3 in amino acids: CASSEVGHPNYGYTF. The DNA for the CDR3 is TGTGCCAGCAGTGAAGTGGGACACCCTAACTATGGCTACACCTTC.

In its sample, this clonotype was seen many times. The chain joins TRBV20-1 to TRBJ1-1; D is unresolved. V was trimmed by 7 bases and J by 0 bases, leaving 6 bases between them. Germline-derived CDR1 and CDR2 are DFQATT and SNEGSKA (reference sequence). The CDR3 is 11 residues long. CDR3 DNA: TGCAGTGGAAACATGAACACTGAAGCTTTCTTT. The encoded protein is CSGNMNTEAFF.

This clonotype came up a few times. The V call is TRBV20-1, the J call TRBJ1-1; no reliable D call. The V and J ends lost 5 bases and 2 bases respectively, with 12 bases between them. CDR3 length: 13 amino acids. Germline lookup yields CDR1 DFQATT and CDR2 SNEGSKA (reference sequence). CDR3 sequence: CSALYRANTEAFF. CDR3 nucleotide sequence: TGCAGTGCTTTATACCGGGCCAACACTGAAGCTTTCTTT.

This clonotype was seen ten or more times. In DNA, the CDR3 is TGTGCCAGCAGCACCCAGGTCCTAGCCAAAAACATTCAGTACTTC. Encoded protein: CASSTQVLAKNIQYF. V usage is TRBV6-2 or TRBV6-3 and J usage is TRBJ2-4; D unclear. Germline V gene sequence: CDR1 MNHEY, CDR2 SVGEGT. Deletions cut 6 bases from V and 0 bases from J, with 12 bases between. The CDR3 runs to 15 residues.

The chain has TRBV4-1 and TRBJ2-7; D remains ambiguous. The CDR3 runs to 16 residues. Trimming cost V 0 bases and J 6 bases, with 18 bases left between them. CDR1 is MGHRA, CDR2 YSYEKL, per germline. The CDR3 region has the DNA TGCGCCAGCAGCCAAGATGTGGCTAGGTCTCAACGCGAGCAGTACTTC. It is translated as CASSQDVARSQREQYF.

The chain couples TRBV20-1 to TRBJ1-1; D might be TRBD1 (5 bases). The CDR3 is made up of 13 amino acids. Germline V gene data show CDR1 as DFQATT and CDR2 as SNEGSKA (reference sequence). Trimming cost V 3 bases and J 1 base, with 9 bases left between them. The CDR3 nucleotides are TGCAGTGCTAGGGGGGAGACGAACACTGAAGCTTTCTTT. As protein: CSARGETNTEAFF.

The chain combines TRBV7-9 with TRBJ2-7; perhaps TRBD2 as D (6 bases). V lost 5 bases, J lost 3 bases, and 11 bases lay in between. Germline CDR1 reads SEHNR; CDR2 reads FQNEAQ (reference sequence). CDR3 size: 13 residues. The CDR3 region is CASSPRGYYEQYF. The CDR3 region has the DNA TGTGCCAGCAGCCCGCGGGGCTACTACGAGCAGTACTTC.

This clonotype showed up just a few times. This chain uses TRBV12-3 or TRBV12-4 with TRBJ1-2; no clear D gene. Trimming took 3 bases from V and 5 from J, leaving 7 bases between them. CDR3 length equals 12 residues. CDR3 DNA sequence: TGTGCCAGCAGTTTTAACAGATATGGCTACACCTTC. This encodes CASSFNRYGYTF.

This clonotype appeared a few times. The chain combines TRBV7-8 with TRBJ2-5; the match to TRBD2 covers 9 bases. Germline CDR1 reads SGHVS; CDR2 reads FQNEAQ. The ends lost 3 bases at V and 5 bases at J; junction bases unmatched: 4. This CDR3 has 14 residues. The CDR3 is CASSFRGLAETQYF. The CDR3 DNA sequence: TGTGCCAGCAGCTTCCGGGGACTAGCTGAGACCCAGTACTTC.

This clonotype was observed many times. An end of the junction does not agree with germline; a read error may underlie this. This chain uses TRBV15 with TRBJ1-2; D is unresolved. The CDR3 spans 11 residues. CDR1 is LNHNV and CDR2 is YYDKDF in the germline V gene (reference sequence). This chain's CDR3 is CATSRDYQVAF. CDR3 sequence (DNA): TGTGCCACCAGCAGAGATTACCAGGTCGCCTTC.

This sequence joins TRBV28 and TRBJ2-3, with a weak D call TRBD2 (5 bases). The V gene lost 8 bases and the J gene lost 10 bases, with 25 bases spanning the gap. Looked up from germline, CDR1 is MDHEN and CDR2 is SYDVKM. The CDR3 has 15 residues. CDR3 protein: CASGNGITLLKAQYF. The CDR3 DNA is TGTGCCAGCGGAAACGGGATAACGCTTCTCAAGGCGCAGTATTTT. Filled out from reference TRBV28 and TRBJ2-3, the complete variable domain reads DVKVTQSSRYLVKRTGEKVFLECVQDMDHENMFWYRQDPGLGLRLIYFSYDVKMKEKGDIPEGYSVSREKKERFSLILESASTNQTSMYLCASGNGITLLKAQYFGPGTRLTVL.

This sequence joins TRBV6-6 and TRBJ1-4; D perhaps matches TRBD1 (5 bases). The germline V gene encodes CDR1 MNHNY and CDR2 SVGAGI (reference sequence). This CDR3 has 12 amino acids. Trimming stripped 6 bases from V and 6 bases from J, with 8 bases between. DNA for the CDR3: TGTGCCAGCAGGGTAGGGGATGAAAAACTGTTTTTT. Amino acids: CASRVGDEKLFF.

The chain has TRBV25-1 and TRBJ2-1; TRBD2 agrees at 8 bases. Germline lookup yields CDR1 MGHDK and CDR2 SYGVNS. V was clipped by 2 bases and J by 10 bases; unmatched bases: 13. The CDR3 sequence is 16 residues long. CDR3 DNA sequence: TGTGCCAGCAGTGAACCCGGGAGGGGGGTAGCAGGAGAGCAGTTCTTC. Encoded protein: CASSEPGRGVAGEQFF.

Many counts were recorded for this clonotype. V is TRBV29-1 and J is TRBJ2-3, with 9 bases lining up with TRBD2. This CDR3 contains 14 residues. Germline trimming cut 6 bases from V and 0 bases from J; bases unmatched to any gene: 4. Germline CDR1 SQVTM, CDR2 ANQGSEA. The CDR3 loop reads CSVAGGLSTDTQYF. The CDR3 bases are TGCAGCGTGGCGGGGGGGCTCAGCACAGATACGCAGTATTTT.

This clonotype was counted only a few times. The genes are TRBV6-1 and TRBJ1-2; maybe TRBD1 (5 bases). This CDR3 comprises 14 residues. The germline gives CDR1 MNHNS, CDR2 SASEGT. V was shortened by 5 bases and J by 4 bases, with 14 bases between the two germline ends. CDR3 in amino acids: CASSPSAGFYGYTF. CDR3 bases: TGTGCCAGCAGTCCCTCCGCAGGGTTCTATGGCTACACCTTC.

The chain combines TRBV10-2 with TRBJ2-1; 12 bases align to TRBD2. The CDR3 sequence is 16 residues long. V dropped 8 bases and J dropped 9; count of bases not matched to a gene: 14. Germline CDR1 reads WSHSY; CDR2 reads SAAADI. The CDR3 loop is CASSSGGAWDRGEQFF. Written as DNA, the CDR3 is TGCGCCAGCTCTAGCGGGGGGGCTTGGGATAGGGGTGAGCAGTTCTTC.

The chain recombines TRBV6-1 with TRBJ2-3, with D hard to call. This CDR3 comprises 14 residues. The V end was cut by 6 bases, the J end by 1 base, with 11 bases between. Germline V lookup: CDR1 MNHNS, CDR2 SASEGT. Here the CDR3 reads CASSRWARTDTQYF. CDR3 DNA sequence: TGTGCCAGCAGCCGCTGGGCCCGCACAGATACGCAGTATTTT.

This clonotype appeared many times. The chain links TRBV5-1 to TRBJ2-7; 10 nucleotides agree with TRBD1. The CDR3 sequence is 13 residues long. Germline CDR1 is SGHRS and CDR2 is YFSETQ. V was clipped by 3 bases and J by 4 bases; unmatched bases: 1. The CDR3 coding sequence is TGCGCCAGCAGCTCGGACAGGGGGTACGAGCAGTACTTC. Its translation is CASSSDRGYEQYF.

Only a few counts were recorded for this clonotype. A read error may be the cause here, since a much bigger clone is one base away. The rearrangement links TRBV5-1 to TRBJ2-5; 9 nucleotides align to TRBD1. Unmatched junction bases numbered 2, after V lost 3 bases and J lost 2 bases. Germline V gives CDR1 SGHRS, CDR2 YFSETQ. CDR3 length: 14 amino acids. The CDR3, as DNA: TGCGCCAGCAGCTCGGGACAGGGACAAGAGACCCAGTACTTC. This gives the protein CASSSGQGQETQYF.

This clonotype has a count of ten or more. V gene TRBV29-1 combines with J gene TRBJ2-7; 8 nucleotides align to TRBD1. V was clipped by 7 bases and J by 3 bases; unmatched bases: 8. Per germline, CDR1 SQVTM and CDR2 ANQGSEA. The CDR3 consists of 13 residues. The CDR3 loop reads CSGKGQVDYEQYF. CDR3 in DNA: TGCAGCGGGAAGGGACAGGTCGACTACGAGCAGTACTTC.

This clonotype has just a few counts. The rearrangement joins TRBV29-1 to TRBJ2-5; D is unresolved. The CDR3 spans 14 residues. The V gene's germline CDR1 is SQVTM and CDR2 ANQGSEA. The CDR3 DNA reads as TGCAGTTCGGTTGCCGGGTCATTCCAAGAGACCCAGTACTTC. Its protein product is CSSVAGSFQETQYF.